The present T cell receptor (beta chain) was sequenced within a study of technical replicates of blood from several donors. The CDR3 is 14 amino acids. Trimming at V came to 4 bases and at J to 3 bases, leaving 4 bases not matched to a gene. The germline gives CDR1 MNHEY, CDR2 SMNVEV (reference sequence). TCRdb's copy holds only in-frame clones and misses some; the assay was immunoSEQ multiplex PCR. The sample lists tens of thousands of clones, over 85% occurring once. The J gene is TRBJ1-2, the V gene TRBV27; 8 bases agree with TRBD1. This TCR came from a human donor in good health. Sequencing input: T cells isolated from PBMCs. Here the CDR3 DNA reads TGTGCCAGCAGTTCGGACAGGGACTACTATGGCTACACCTTC. Its translation is CASSSDRDYYGYTF.